The sequence of this T cell receptor beta chain was determined in a study of T cell repertoires in cytomegalovirus infection. Study at large: Recently identified HLA-C-restricted CMV epitopes were used, and well-studied HLA-B-restricted CMV epitopes were used as well. Indicated by public TCR beta signatures were CMV infection and matching HLA type. Study-level points and caveats: Public TCR beta family frequency separated CMV-and-HLA carriers, including in an independent cohort.

This clonotype was observed a handful of times. What it binds is not known. CDR3 length: 14 residues. The trim removed 6 bases at V and 7 bases at J, leaving 8 bases unmatched. Germline CDR1 and CDR2: MNHEY and SMNVEV (reference sequence). TCRdb passed the reads through MiXCR, listing each CDR3 protein once. The profile shows approximately 110,000 distinct CDR3 sequences, approximately 30% of them singletons. The TCR was taken from a human donor in good health (CMV status not recorded). Some clones in this sample may be carry-over from other donors' samples. The chain carries TRBV27 and TRBJ1-5; TRBD1 aligns across 8 bases. Sample: CD8+ T cells from cultured PBMCs, taken from culture after CMV antigen stimulation. The CDR3 bases are TGTGCCAGCAGCTTACAGGGGGAAAACCAGCCCCAGCATTTT. Translated: CASSLQGENQPQHF.